The present T cell receptor beta chain was sequenced within a study of T cells in women clearing cervical HPV infection. TCRdb's copy holds only in-frame clones and misses some; the assay was immunoSEQ multiplex PCR. Its clone listing holds 25,000 to 35,000 clones. Concerning this clone itself: This same CDR3 is encoded by further DNA sequences in the sample.

The receptor's source is a woman between 18 and 69 years old with a cervical HPV16 infection that either progressed to CIN3+ or cleared (not recorded which). Sequenced sample: blood buffy coat.

The CDR3 loop is CASRFKGTSGLWTGELFF. The part of the CDR3 DNA that was read is TGCGCCAGCAGATTTAAAGGTACTAGCGGCCTTTGGACCGGGGAG. The V and J genes are TRBV5-1 and TRBJ2-2; 8 bases are a match to TRBD2. The read gets to within 3 residues of the CDR3 end, and the germline J gene fills in the rest. Germline lookup yields CDR1 SGHRS and CDR2 YFSETQ. The CDR3 consists of 18 residues. The ends lost 5 bases at V and 5 bases at J; junction bases unmatched: 17.